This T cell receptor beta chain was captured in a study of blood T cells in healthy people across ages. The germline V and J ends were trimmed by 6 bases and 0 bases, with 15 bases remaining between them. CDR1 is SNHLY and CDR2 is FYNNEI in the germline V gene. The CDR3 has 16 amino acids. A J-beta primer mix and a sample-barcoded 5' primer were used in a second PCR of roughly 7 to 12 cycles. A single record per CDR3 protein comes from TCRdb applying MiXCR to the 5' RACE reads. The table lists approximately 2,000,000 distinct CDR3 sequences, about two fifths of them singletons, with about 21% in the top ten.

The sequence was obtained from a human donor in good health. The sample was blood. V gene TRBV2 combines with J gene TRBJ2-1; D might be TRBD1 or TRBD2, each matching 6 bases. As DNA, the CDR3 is TGTGCCAGCAGCCGGAGGGGGTCGGGCTCCTACAATGAGCAGTTCTTC. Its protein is CASSRRGSGSYNEQFF.